The 18 T cell receptor beta chains given below trace back to one sample, sequenced in a study of a mutant IDH1 vaccine in newly diagnosed glioma. Regarding time point: baseline, week 1 (first vaccination visit). The treatment here: pre-vaccination baseline after standard-of-care therapy. The data were produced by immunoSEQ multiplex PCR, yet TCRdb's version contains in-frame clones alone and is incomplete. The table has over 55,000 clones, approximately 82% seen once. Sequenced here: peripheral blood mononuclear cells (PBMCs), sampled from a glioma patient treated with radiotherapy, temozolomide or both. These receptors were taken from a woman between 18 and 29 years old with glioma. Some clones in this sample may be carry-over from other donors' samples.

This clone was observed a few times. The rearrangement links TRBV6-5 to TRBJ2-7; no definite D call. This CDR3 has 14 amino acids. The germline CDR1 and CDR2 sequences are MNHEY and SVGAGI. Trimming shortened V by 1 base and J by 6 bases, and 13 bases separated the two germline ends. This CDR3 reads CASSYFRQSLEQYF. CDR3 DNA sequence: TGTGCCAGCAGTTACTTCCGCCAGTCTCTCGAGCAGTACTTC.

This sequence joins TRBV2 and TRBJ1-5; D is ambiguous. The ends were cut back, 0 bases at V and 0 bases at J, with 6 bases in the middle. This CDR3 comprises 15 residues. Germline CDR1 SNHLY, CDR2 FYNNEI. The CDR3 DNA reads TGTGCCAGCAGTGAAGCATGGCGTAGCAATCAGCCCCAGCATTTT. It specifies CASSEAWRSNQPQHF.

This chain links TRBV12-5 with TRBJ1-5; a weak D match, TRBD1 (6 bases). The CDR3 extends over 14 amino acids. Germline assignment: CDR1 LGHNT and CDR2 FRNRAP. V was clipped by 6 bases and J by 5 bases, with 14 bases between them. This CDR3 is CASGPAGHHQPQHF. CDR3 sequence (DNA): TGTGCTAGTGGCCCGGCGGGACATCATCAGCCCCAGCATTTT.

The chain recombines TRBV5-1 with TRBJ2-2, with 7 bases identical to TRBD2. Germline V gene sequence: CDR1 SGHRS, CDR2 YFSETQ. CDR3 size: 15 residues. With V trimmed by 0 bases and J by 6 bases, 5 bases remained unmatched. The CDR3 sequence: CASSLVSGGAGELFF. The CDR3 DNA reads TGCGCCAGCAGCTTGGTTTCGGGAGGCGCCGGGGAGCTGTTTTTT.

V gene TRBV5-4 combines with J gene TRBJ2-5, with D perhaps TRBD2 (5 bases). This CDR3 contains 15 residues. V was shortened by 4 bases and J by 3 bases, with 16 bases between the two germline ends. CDR1 SGHNT and CDR2 YYREEE come from the germline V gene (reference sequence). This chain's CDR3 is CASSGGRGKKETQYF. CDR3 DNA: TGTGCCAGCAGCGGAGGTCGTGGCAAGAAAGAGACCCAGTACTTC.

This chain uses TRBV7-8 with TRBJ1-1, with D uncertain. The V and J ends lost 5 bases and 1 base respectively, with 17 bases between them. This CDR3 comprises 16 residues. Germline V gene data show CDR1 as SGHVS and CDR2 as FQNEAQ. CDR3 in amino acids: CASSNGPSFGNTEAFF. The CDR3 DNA reads as TGTGCCAGCAGCAACGGGCCTAGTTTTGGGAACACTGAAGCTTTCTTT.

V is TRBV11-3 and J is TRBJ2-7; 10 bases agree with TRBD1. This CDR3 has 16 residues. Germline V gives CDR1 SGHNT, CDR2 YENEEA. J was trimmed by 4 bases and V by 1 base; bases with no gene match: 7. Written as DNA, the CDR3 is TGTGCCAGCAGCTTAGGGGCAGGGGACAGGGGTTACGAGCAGTACTTC. This translates into CASSLGAGDRGYEQYF. Combining the CDR3 with reference TRBV11-3 and TRBJ2-7 gives the whole variable domain EAGVVQSPRYKIIEKKQPVAFWCNPISGHNTLYWYLQNLGQGPELLIRYENEEAVDDSQLPKDRFSAERLKGVDSTLKIQPAELGDSAVYLCASSLGAGDRGYEQYFGPGTRLTVT.

The chain has TRBV13 and TRBJ2-7; D is unresolved. The CDR3 covers 13 residues. Trimming pared 1 base from V and 3 bases from J, leaving 7 bases between. The germline gives CDR1 PRHDT, CDR2 FYEKMQ (reference sequence). The CDR3 nucleotides are TGTGCCAGCAGCTTAGTGGTGGGCTACGAGCAGTACTTC. Translated: CASSLVVGYEQYF.

The chain combines TRBV7-2 with TRBJ1-3; the D is unclear. V lost 3 bases, J lost 2 bases, and 8 bases lay in between. The CDR3 runs 14 residues. Per the germline V gene, CDR1 is SGHTA and CDR2 is FQGNSA. This CDR3 is CASSFGPAGNTIYF. The CDR3 DNA is TGTGCCAGCAGCTTTGGGCCCGCTGGAAACACCATATATTTT.

V and J are TRBV25-1 and TRBJ1-5, with TRBD1 matching over 7 bases. Losses at the gene ends were 3 bases for V and 2 bases for J; bases not matched to a gene: 4. Germline V gives CDR1 MGHDK, CDR2 SYGVNS. This CDR3 spans 15 amino acids. CDR3 sequence reads: CASSEGGGGNQPQHF. CDR3 coding DNA: TGTGCCAGCAGTGAGGGAGGGGGCGGCAATCAGCCCCAGCATTTT.

The chain links TRBV5-1 to TRBJ1-2; tentatively, D is TRBD1 (6 bases). This CDR3 has 15 amino acids. The V gene lost 4 bases and the J gene lost 2 bases, with 15 bases spanning the gap. Germline V gene lookup returns CDR1 SGHRS and CDR2 YFSETQ. The CDR3, as DNA: TGCGCCAGCAGCGGCCGTGACAGGAGGAACTATGGCTACACCTTC. It translates to CASSGRDRRNYGYTF.

This clone was counted a single time. The chain employs TRBV9 and TRBJ1-2; a possible D gene is TRBD1 (5 bases). This CDR3 region has 15 residues. Trimming shortened V by 0 bases and J by 6 bases, and 15 bases separated the two germline ends. Germline V CDR1 and CDR2: SGDLS, YYNGEE. The CDR3 protein is CASSVDWAGRDGYTF. The CDR3 nucleotides read TGTGCCAGCAGCGTAGATTGGGCAGGGCGCGATGGCTACACCTTC.

V and J are TRBV14 and TRBJ2-1, with a tentative D call TRBD2 (5 bases). This CDR3 is 14 amino acids long. CDR1 is SGHDN, CDR2 FVKESK, per germline. V lost 0 bases and J lost 15, with 18 bases in between. The CDR3 protein is CASSQDNKGALRFF. The CDR3 bases are TGTGCCAGCAGCCAAGATAACAAGGGAGCGCTTAGGTTCTTC.

V usage is TRBV7-8 and J usage is TRBJ2-7, with a weak D call TRBD2 (5 bases). CDR3 length: 11 amino acids. Germline V gene data show CDR1 as SGHVS and CDR2 as FQNEAQ. The V gene lost 3 bases and the J gene lost 7 bases, with 7 bases spanning the gap. This chain's CDR3 is CASSLGAEQYF. CDR3 DNA: TGTGCCAGCAGCTTGGGAGCTGAGCAGTACTTC.

This chain uses TRBV5-3 with TRBJ1-3, with TRBD1 matching 8 bases. TRBV5-3 is designated an ORF whose function remains uncertain. V lost 4 bases, J lost 3 bases, and 6 bases stayed unmatched. The CDR3 runs to 15 residues. CDR3 amino acids: CARSADRAYGNTIYF. The CDR3 nucleotides read TGTGCCAGAAGCGCGGACAGGGCTTATGGAAACACCATATATTTT.

The J gene is TRBJ2-5, the V gene TRBV2; D is unclear. The germline gives CDR1 SNHLY, CDR2 FYNNEI. CDR3 length: 14 amino acids. Trimming cost V 0 bases and J 1 base, with 6 bases left between them. CDR3 DNA: TGTGCCAGCAGTGAAGCGCTCTTCCAAGAGACCCAGTACTTC. Translating it yields CASSEALFQETQYF.

The V call is TRBV30, the J call TRBJ1-3; D is undetermined. Trimming shortened V by 3 bases and J by 5 bases, and 5 bases separated the two germline ends. The CDR3 extends over 11 amino acids. Germline CDR1 is GTSNPN and CDR2 is SVGIG (reference sequence). Here the CDR3 DNA reads TGTGCCTGGAGAACGAGAAACACCATATATTTT. It translates to CAWRTRNTIYF.

This chain uses TRBV4-3 with TRBJ1-2; the match to TRBD1 covers 7 bases. V lost 0 bases, J lost 7 bases, and 8 bases stayed unmatched. Germline CDR1 is LGHNA and CDR2 is YSLEER. The CDR3 is 15 residues long. The chain's CDR3 is CASSQDRARGFGYTF. CDR3 nucleotides: TGCGCCAGCAGCCAAGATAGGGCCAGGGGGTTTGGCTACACCTTC.